Below, one TCR beta chain is given with its context. Its antigen is not known. When nine to ten days of culture had elapsed, CD4+ T cells were isolated. Participants each got two BNT162b2 or mRNA-1273 vaccine doses. None of the vaccinated had previously contracted SARS-CoV-2, and their nucleocapsid antibodies tested negative. The data stem from a study of vaccination effects on CD4 cells after COVID-19. At the level of the study: After the second dose, samples were taken at median day 72.

Sequencing used immunoSEQ multiplex PCR; TCRdb keeps in-frame clones, though not all of them. The repertoire holds 50,000 to 70,000 clones, around 85% seen once, with about 2.4% in the top ten. V was clipped by 3 bases and J by 7 bases; unmatched bases: 6. Per the germline V gene, CDR1 is SGHRS and CDR2 is YFSETQ. This CDR3 has 14 amino acids. The rearrangement links TRBV5-1 to TRBJ1-5; 8 bases agree with TRBD1. This TCR was recovered from a human donor who received a COVID-19 vaccine. This material consisted of CD4+ T cells from PBMCs cultured without peptide, taken after COVID-19 vaccination. CDR3 sequence (DNA): TGCGCCAGCAGCTCAGATACAGGGGGGCAGCCCCAGCATTTT. Its protein product is CASSSDTGGQPQHF.